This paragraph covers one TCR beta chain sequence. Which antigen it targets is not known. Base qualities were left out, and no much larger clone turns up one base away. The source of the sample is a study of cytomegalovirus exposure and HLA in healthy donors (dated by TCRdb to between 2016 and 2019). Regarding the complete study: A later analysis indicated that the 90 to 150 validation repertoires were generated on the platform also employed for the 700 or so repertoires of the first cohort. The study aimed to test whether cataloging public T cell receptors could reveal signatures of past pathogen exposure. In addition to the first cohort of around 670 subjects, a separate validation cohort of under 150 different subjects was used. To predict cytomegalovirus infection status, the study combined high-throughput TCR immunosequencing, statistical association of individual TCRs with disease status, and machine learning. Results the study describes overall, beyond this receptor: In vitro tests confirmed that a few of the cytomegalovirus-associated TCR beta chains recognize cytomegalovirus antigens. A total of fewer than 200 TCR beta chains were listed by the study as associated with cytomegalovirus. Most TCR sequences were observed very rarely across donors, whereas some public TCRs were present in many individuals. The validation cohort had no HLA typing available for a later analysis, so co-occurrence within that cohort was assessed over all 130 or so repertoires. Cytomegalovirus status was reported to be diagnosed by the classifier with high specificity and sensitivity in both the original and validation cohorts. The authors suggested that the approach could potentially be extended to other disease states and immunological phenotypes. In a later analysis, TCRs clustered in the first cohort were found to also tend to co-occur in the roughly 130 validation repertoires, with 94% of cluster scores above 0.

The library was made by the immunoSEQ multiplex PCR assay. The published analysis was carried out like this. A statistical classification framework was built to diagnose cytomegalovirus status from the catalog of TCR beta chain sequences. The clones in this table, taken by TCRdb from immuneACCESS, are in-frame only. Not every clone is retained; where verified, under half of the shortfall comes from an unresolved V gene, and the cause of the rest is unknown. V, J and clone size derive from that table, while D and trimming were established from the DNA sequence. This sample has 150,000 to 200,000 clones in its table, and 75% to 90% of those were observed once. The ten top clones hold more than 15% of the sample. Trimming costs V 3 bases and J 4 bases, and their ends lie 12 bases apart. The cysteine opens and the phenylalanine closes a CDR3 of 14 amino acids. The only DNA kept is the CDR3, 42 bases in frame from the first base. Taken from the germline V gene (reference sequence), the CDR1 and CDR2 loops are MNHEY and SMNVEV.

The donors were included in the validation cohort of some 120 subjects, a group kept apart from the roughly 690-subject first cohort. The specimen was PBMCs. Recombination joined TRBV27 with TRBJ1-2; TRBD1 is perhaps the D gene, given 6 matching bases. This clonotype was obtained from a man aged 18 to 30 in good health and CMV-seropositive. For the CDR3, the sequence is CASSFAGDGYGYTF. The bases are TGTGCCAGCAGTTTCGCAGGGGACGGCTATGGCTACACCTTC.